This TCR beta chain appears in the sequencing data of a study of blood T cell repertoires in COVID-19. The V and J ends lost 4 bases and 5 bases, in that order; junction bases with no gene match: 6. Germline assignment: CDR1 SGHTA and CDR2 FQGNSA. This CDR3 region has 15 residues. This table comes from immunoSEQ multiplex PCR, and its TCRdb copy is limited to in-frame clones, with some not included. The sample comprises approximately 100,000 clones, around 81% of which are singletons, and about 9.4% rests with the top ten. The chain uses TRBV7-2 and TRBJ1-2; 11 positions match TRBD1. The sequencing input was peripheral blood. This sequence was found in a human donor in a cohort sampled during active COVID-19. The CDR3 nucleotides read TGTGCCAGCAGCTCAGGACAGGGGGCTAGGTATGGCTACACCTTC. It yields the protein CASSSGQGARYGYTF.